These 27 T cell receptor beta chains share one sample of origin, sequenced in a study of T cell responses to AZD1222 COVID-19 vaccine (dated by TCRdb to about 2021). The label giving this sample's time point can be read as: about 28 days (+/-7) after the second vaccine dose. The library was built by means of the immunoSEQ multiplex PCR assay. TCRdb took over this immuneACCESS table, retaining in-frame rearrangements with V and J assigned. Such tables are incomplete; in checked studies, under half of the missing clones stem from an unresolved V gene, and the remainder is unexplained. The sample records approximately 120,000 clones, approximately 89% of which are singletons. The ten largest clones represent 3.5% to 5.5% of the sample. The sample was peripheral blood, taken 28 days after the second AZD1222 dose. The origin of the receptors is an adult who received the AZD1222 COVID-19 vaccine.

The chain uses TRBV7-2 and TRBJ2-5, with D unclear. V was pared by 2 bases and J by 5 bases, with 12 bases between. The CDR3 totals 14 residues. The germline V gene encodes CDR1 SGHTA and CDR2 FQGNSA. The DNA of the CDR3 is TGTGCCAGCAGCTTAAGACCGAACACGGAGACCCAGTACTTC. Its protein is CASSLRPNTETQYF. The entire variable domain, with the rest obtained from reference TRBV7-2 and TRBJ2-5, is as follows: GAGVSQSPSNKVTEKGKDVELRCDPISGHTALYWYRQSLGQGLEFLIYFQGNSAPDKSGLPSDRFSAERTGGSVSTLTIQRTQQEDSAVYLCASSLRPNTETQYFGPGTRLLVL.

This CDR3 is CASSPRFLTVSSYNEQFF. DNA of the CDR3: TGTGCCAGCAGTCCCCGTTTTTTGACGGTGAGCTCCTACAATGAGCAGTTCTTC. The rearrangement links TRBV6-6 to TRBJ2-1; no clear D gene. CDR1 MNHNY and CDR2 SVGAGI come from the germline V gene (reference sequence). The CDR3 is 18 amino acids. Deletions cut 5 bases from V and 0 bases from J, with 20 bases between.

The genes are TRBV7-8 and TRBJ2-2; no clear D gene. V shed 2 bases and J shed 7 bases, with 11 bases lying between them. The germline gives CDR1 SGHVS, CDR2 FQNEAQ. There are 14 residues in the CDR3. CDR3 in amino acids: CASSLKGIGGELFF. CDR3 nucleotides: TGTGCCAGCAGCTTAAAGGGCATAGGCGGGGAGCTGTTTTTT.

This clone occurred once. This sequence joins TRBV5-4 and TRBJ1-5; unclear D gene. Germline V gene lookup returns CDR1 SGHNT and CDR2 YYREEE (reference sequence). This CDR3 is 14 amino acids long. V was cut by 0 bases and J by 5 bases, with 9 bases left in between. The CDR3 spells CASSLGPKDQPQHF. Written as DNA, the CDR3 is TGTGCCAGCAGCTTGGGCCCCAAGGATCAGCCCCAGCATTTT.

This chain links TRBV4-1 with TRBJ1-5, with D possibly TRBD1 on 5 matching bases. This CDR3 is built from 16 residues. In germline, CDR1 is MGHRA, CDR2 YSYEKL. Trimming took 1 base from V and 2 from J, leaving 12 bases between them. As DNA, the CDR3 is TGCGCCAGCAGCCAAGGGAGGGGTAATCGCAATCAGCCCCAGCATTTT. It encodes CASSQGRGNRNQPQHF.

The chain links TRBV30 to TRBJ1-5; tentatively, D is TRBD1 (5 bases). The germline V gene has CDR1 GTSNPN and CDR2 SVGIG (reference sequence). The ends were cut back, 1 base at V and 7 bases at J, with 11 bases in the middle. The CDR3 covers 13 residues. The CDR3 nucleotides are TGTGCCTGGAGTGCTCGGGGGGAACAGCCCCAGCATTTT. It is translated as CAWSARGEQPQHF.

This clone was seen a handful of times. The chain uses TRBV20-1 and TRBJ1-5, with 7 bases fitting TRBD1. J was trimmed by 6 bases and V by 3 bases; bases with no gene match: 8. Germline V gene lookup returns CDR1 DFQATT and CDR2 SNEGSKA (reference sequence). The CDR3 totals 14 residues. In DNA form, the CDR3 reads TGCAGTGCTAGTGGCGCAGGGGGGAGTCAGCCCCAGCATTTT. Encoded protein: CSASGAGGSQPQHF.

This chain uses TRBV6-6 with TRBJ1-5; D not resolved. Per germline, CDR1 MNHNY and CDR2 SVGAGI (reference sequence). This CDR3 region has 16 residues. Deletions cut 0 bases from V and 0 bases from J, with 9 bases between. CDR3 sequence: CASSYSGPDSNQPQHF. CDR3 sequence (DNA): TGTGCCAGCAGTTACTCGGGCCCGGATAGCAATCAGCCCCAGCATTTT.

The chain employs TRBV2 and TRBJ1-1; D might be TRBD1 (6 bases). V was pared by 8 bases and J by 0 bases, with 10 bases between. The CDR3 is 13 amino acids. From germline, CDR1 is SNHLY and CDR2 FYNNEI. As DNA, the CDR3 is TGTGCCAGCCACAGGGAGGTGAACACTGAAGCTTTCTTT. It yields the protein CASHREVNTEAFF.

V gene TRBV7-2 combines with J gene TRBJ2-5; D is undetermined. CDR1 is SGHTA, CDR2 FQGNSA, per germline. The CDR3 sequence is 14 residues long. Between the trimmed V and J ends, which lost 1 base and 12 bases, there was a span of 18 bases. The CDR3 DNA reads as TGTGCCAGCAGCTTAGAGGTAACGGACCCTTTCAAGTACTTC. Its translation is CASSLEVTDPFKYF.

This clone was seen just once. The J gene is TRBJ1-1, the V gene TRBV10-1; D gene unclear. Germline lookup yields CDR1 WNHNN and CDR2 SYGVQD (reference sequence). V gave up 6 bases and J gave up 2 bases, with 10 bases separating them. The CDR3 spans 13 residues. The CDR3 DNA reads as TGCGCCAGCAGCGACCAGAGCAACACTGAAGCTTTCTTT. Amino acid sequence: CASSDQSNTEAFF.

The genes are TRBV6-5 and TRBJ1-6; no definite D call. V dropped 6 bases and J dropped 5 bases, with 11 bases sitting between them. The CDR3 has 14 amino acids. Germline V CDR1 and CDR2: MNHEY, SVGAGI. CDR3 sequence (DNA): TGTGCCAGCAGACGGGAGGCAGATAATTCACCCCTCCACTTT. Its translation: CASRREADNSPLHF.

This clone was detected only once. The genes are TRBV3-1 (or the pseudogene TRBV3-2) and TRBJ2-1; 10 bases agree with TRBD2. The CDR3 has 16 residues. V lost 4 bases to trimming and J lost 2 bases; unmatched junction nucleotides: 5. Germline loops: CDR1 LGHDT, CDR2 YNNKEL (reference sequence). The CDR3 coding sequence is TGTGCCAGCAGCCTTCAGCGGGGGGGCACCTACAATGAGCAGTTCTTC. Its translation is CASSLQRGGTYNEQFF.

This chain links TRBV10-2 with TRBJ1-5, with no clear D. Trimming took 6 bases from V and 0 from J, leaving 6 bases between them. Per the germline V gene, CDR1 is WSHSY and CDR2 is SAAADI. The CDR3 runs to 13 residues. CDR3 sequence: CASSRNSNQPQHF. The CDR3, as DNA: TGCGCCAGCAGCCGTAATAGCAATCAGCCCCAGCATTTT.

This chain uses TRBV27 with TRBJ1-5, with TRBD1 as a possible D gene (6 bases). CDR3 length equals 17 residues. Germline V gene data show CDR1 as MNHEY and CDR2 as SMNVEV (reference sequence). V was pared by 5 bases and J by 0 bases, with 17 bases between. The CDR3 is CASSPGEGDFSNQPQHF. CDR3 nucleotides: TGTGCCAGCAGTCCAGGGGAGGGGGACTTTAGCAATCAGCCCCAGCATTTT.

The V and J genes are TRBV28 and TRBJ1-5; D unclear. V was clipped by 2 bases and J by 5 bases, with 7 bases between them. The CDR3 loop spans 13 amino acids. From germline, CDR1 is MDHEN and CDR2 SYDVKM. Written as DNA, the CDR3 is TGTGCCAGCAGTTTACTCCGGGATCAGCCCCAGCATTTT. Amino acid sequence: CASSLLRDQPQHF.

The genes are TRBV9 and TRBJ1-3; D not resolved. Germline loops: CDR1 SGDLS, CDR2 YYNGEE. The V gene lost 0 bases and the J gene lost 2 bases, with 9 bases spanning the gap. This CDR3 has 15 residues. The CDR3: CASSVAMGAGNTIYF. The CDR3 DNA sequence: TGTGCCAGCAGCGTAGCTATGGGTGCTGGAAACACCATATATTTT.

The V call is TRBV3-1 (or the pseudogene TRBV3-2), the J call TRBJ1-2; weak D call: TRBD1 (5 bases). Trimming pared 0 bases from V and 8 bases from J, leaving 16 bases between. Germline V lookup: CDR1 LGHDT, CDR2 YNNKEL (reference sequence). The CDR3 has 15 amino acids. The CDR3 DNA reads TGTGCCAGCAGCCAAGACACGACAGCTGCCTGGGGCTACACCTTC. Translating it yields CASSQDTTAAWGYTF.

V is TRBV19 and J is TRBJ1-1; TRBD1 might be the D (5 bases). The V end lost 5 bases, the J end lost 13 bases, and 20 bases lay between the germline ends. Germline loops: CDR1 LNHDA, CDR2 SQIVND (reference sequence). The CDR3 is made up of 13 amino acids. CDR3 loop: CASSGTGPLVVFF. CDR3 coding DNA: TGTGCCAGTAGTGGGACCGGGCCCCTAGTAGTTTTCTTT.

V and J are TRBV5-1 and TRBJ1-4; D might be TRBD1 (5 bases). In germline, CDR1 is SGHRS, CDR2 YFSETQ. The length of the CDR3 is 14 residues. The V gene lost 5 bases and the J gene lost 5 bases, with 13 bases spanning the gap. CDR3 region: CASRPGTTNEKLFF. In DNA, the CDR3 is TGCGCCAGCAGACCCGGGACTACAAATGAAAAACTGTTTTTT.

The chain joins TRBV3-1 (or the pseudogene TRBV3-2) to TRBJ1-6; D remains unclear. Germline V gene data show CDR1 as LGHDT and CDR2 as YNNKEL (reference sequence). V lost 2 bases to trimming and J lost 3 bases, with 14 bases between them. CDR3 length: 17 residues. The CDR3 nucleotides read TGTGCCAGCAGCCAATCTGGCGCTCCCTTCTATAATTCACCCCTCCACTTT. It yields the protein CASSQSGAPFYNSPLHF.

V usage is TRBV7-9 and J usage is TRBJ1-5; 9 bases fit TRBD1. Germline assignment: CDR1 SEHNR and CDR2 FQNEAQ (reference sequence). CDR3 length equals 15 residues. V lost 1 base, J lost 4 bases, and 2 bases stayed unmatched. CDR3 region: CASSLGDRANQPQHF. The CDR3 DNA is TGTGCCAGCAGCTTAGGGGACAGGGCTAATCAGCCCCAGCATTTT.

This clone was seen only a few times. The rearrangement uses TRBV5-4 and TRBJ1-2; 9 bases are shared with TRBD1. The germline V gene has CDR1 SGHNT and CDR2 YYREEE (reference sequence). The V segment lost 3 bases and the J segment 2 bases; nucleotides outside the gene matches: 11. The CDR3 has 17 residues. Written as DNA, the CDR3 is TGTGCCAGCAGCTCACCGGGACAGGGTTTGGGGAACTATGGCTACACCTTC. Amino acids: CASSSPGQGLGNYGYTF.

V usage is TRBV5-1 and J usage is TRBJ1-1; perhaps TRBD1 as D (5 bases). CDR1 SGHRS and CDR2 YFSETQ come from the germline V gene. Trimming removed 0 bases at V and 1 base at J, with 13 bases between. The CDR3 sequence is 16 residues long. DNA for the CDR3: TGCGCCAGCAGCTTGGCCTCGGGGGGATCGAACACTGAAGCTTTCTTT. It encodes CASSLASGGSNTEAFF. The whole variable domain, filled in from reference TRBV5-1 and TRBJ1-1, reads KAGVTQTPRYLIKTRGQQVTLSCSPISGHRSVSWYQQTPGQGLQFLFEYFSETQRNKGNFPGRFSGRQFSNSRSEMNVSTLELGDSALYLCASSLASGGSNTEAFFGQGTRLTVV.

The chain links TRBV3-1 (or the pseudogene TRBV3-2) to TRBJ2-3; 13 positions agree with TRBD2. Germline V gene sequence: CDR1 LGHDT, CDR2 YNNKEL (reference sequence). The CDR3 has 16 amino acids. J was trimmed by 4 bases and V by 4 bases; bases with no gene match: 5. The CDR3 is CASSLRLAGGPDTQYF. The CDR3 nucleotides read TGTGCCAGCAGCCTCCGACTAGCGGGGGGCCCAGATACGCAGTATTTT.

V is TRBV5-1 and J is TRBJ2-3; D unresolved. Germline-derived CDR1 and CDR2 are SGHRS and YFSETQ. This CDR3 region has 13 residues. V shed 0 bases and J shed 4 bases, with 6 bases lying between them. CDR3 residues: CASSLVASDTQYF. CDR3 nucleotide sequence: TGCGCCAGCAGCTTGGTGGCCTCAGATACGCAGTATTTT.

The rearrangement links TRBV11-2 to TRBJ1-1; the D is unclear. The length of the CDR3 is 17 residues. Trimming removed 2 bases at V and 0 bases at J, with 16 bases between. CDR1 is SGHAT, CDR2 FQNNGV, per germline. The CDR3 loop is CASSLKMVTFMNTEAFF. CDR3 DNA sequence: TGTGCCAGCAGCTTAAAGATGGTAACATTCATGAACACTGAAGCTTTCTTT. Drawing the rest from reference TRBV11-2 and TRBJ1-1, the complete variable domain is EAGVAQSPRYKIIEKRQSVAFWCNPISGHATLYWYQQILGQGPKLLIQFQNNGVVDDSQLPKDRFSAERLKGVDSTLKIQPAKLEDSAVYLCASSLKMVTFMNTEAFFGQGTRLTVV.